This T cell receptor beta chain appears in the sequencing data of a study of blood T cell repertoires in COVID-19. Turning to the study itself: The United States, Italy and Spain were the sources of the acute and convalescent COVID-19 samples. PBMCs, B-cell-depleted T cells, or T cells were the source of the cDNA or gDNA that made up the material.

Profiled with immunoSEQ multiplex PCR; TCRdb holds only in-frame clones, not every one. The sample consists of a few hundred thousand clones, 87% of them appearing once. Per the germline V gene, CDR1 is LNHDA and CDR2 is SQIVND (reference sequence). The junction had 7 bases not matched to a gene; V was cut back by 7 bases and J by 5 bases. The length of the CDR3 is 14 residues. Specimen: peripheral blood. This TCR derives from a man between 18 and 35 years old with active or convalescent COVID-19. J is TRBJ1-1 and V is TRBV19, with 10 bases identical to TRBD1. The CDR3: CASIRDRGQTEAFF. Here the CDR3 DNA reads TGTGCCAGTATAAGGGACAGGGGACAGACTGAAGCTTTCTTT.